This T cell receptor beta chain was sequenced during a study of technical replicates of blood from a few donors. The CDR3 has 14 amino acids. The germline CDR1 and CDR2 sequences are SGHAT and FQNNGV. The V end lost 2 bases, the J end lost 0 bases, and 5 bases lay between the germline ends. Only in-frame clones appear in the TCRdb table, and some are missing; sequencing was by immunoSEQ multiplex PCR. The table has around 15,000 clones, about nine tenths seen once. The TCR was taken from a human donor in good health. The V and J genes are TRBV11-2 and TRBJ1-3, with D possibly matching TRBD1 (5 bases). Sequenced: PBMCs. CDR3 sequence (DNA): TGTGCCAGCAGCTTACAGGGCTCTGGAAACACCATATATTTT. Its translation is CASSLQGSGNTIYF.